These 15 T cell receptor beta chains were sequenced from one sample in a study of cytomegalovirus exposure and HLA in healthy donors. With 60 Vbeta and 13 Jbeta primers, the PCR was carried out. Profiled with immunoSEQ multiplex PCR; TCRdb holds only in-frame clones, not every one. The sample holds around 100,000 clones; about 75% are singletons and the top ten take 14%. Input material: PBMCs. The receptors were sampled from a male donor in good health and CMV-seropositive.

This chain connects TRBV7-9 to TRBJ2-2, with D unresolved. Trimming shortened V by 0 bases and J by 0 bases, and 2 bases separated the two germline ends. Germline values: CDR1 SEHNR, CDR2 FQNEAQ (reference sequence). The length of the CDR3 is 14 residues. In nucleotides, the CDR3 is TGTGCCAGCAGCTTAGCCGCGAACACCGGGGAGCTGTTTTTT. Amino acids: CASSLAANTGELFF.

The chain has TRBV18 and TRBJ1-2; D may be TRBD1 (5 bases). Trimming removed 6 bases from V and 0 bases from J, with 11 bases in between. This CDR3 comprises 14 residues. Germline CDR1 is KGHSH and CDR2 is LQKENI. DNA for the CDR3: TGTGCCAGCTCCCCGGGGGAAACTAACTATGGCTACACCTTC. Encoded protein: CASSPGETNYGYTF.

The V and J genes are TRBV5-6 and TRBJ1-1; the match to TRBD1 covers 9 bases. V dropped 4 bases and J dropped 5; count of bases not matched to a gene: 9. From germline, CDR1 is SGHDT and CDR2 YYEEEE. This CDR3 is 15 amino acids long. CDR3 in DNA: TGTGCCAGCAGCGGCGGGACAGGGAAGATGACTGAAGCTTTCTTT. This codes for CASSGGTGKMTEAFF.

The chain uses TRBV6-5 and TRBJ1-1; D not certain. Trimming cost V 2 bases and J 4 bases, with 11 bases left between them. CDR1 MNHEY and CDR2 SVGAGI come from the germline V gene. There are 14 residues in the CDR3. The CDR3 region is CASSYSEVITEAFF. CDR3 sequence (DNA): TGTGCCAGCAGTTACAGTGAGGTAATCACTGAAGCTTTCTTT.

J is TRBJ1-2 and V is TRBV30; tentatively, D is TRBD1 (5 bases). CDR1 is GTSNPN and CDR2 is SVGIG in the germline V gene (reference sequence). The V end was cut by 1 base, the J end by 5 bases, with 17 bases between. The CDR3 sequence is 15 residues long. The CDR3 DNA is TGTGCCTGGAGTGGGGGCACAGCTCCCCTTTATGGCTACACCTTC. This gives the protein CAWSGGTAPLYGYTF.

This clone has only a few counts. The gene calls are TRBV28 and TRBJ1-5; D is perhaps TRBD1 (5 bases). CDR1 MDHEN and CDR2 SYDVKM come from the germline V gene. The CDR3 has 15 residues. The V and J ends lost 7 bases and 0 bases respectively, with 13 bases between them. The CDR3 protein is CASTATANSNQPQHF. In DNA form, the CDR3 reads TGTGCCAGCACCGCGACAGCAAATAGCAATCAGCCCCAGCATTTT.

The J gene is TRBJ1-2, the V gene TRBV6-6; D may be TRBD1 (5 bases). The germline gives CDR1 MNHNY, CDR2 SVGAGI (reference sequence). The germline V and J ends were trimmed by 2 bases and 8 bases, with 12 bases remaining between them. The CDR3 has 13 amino acids. CDR3 in amino acids: CASSYGASTGYTF. The CDR3, as DNA: TGTGCCAGCAGTTACGGGGCATCGACGGGCTACACCTTC.

The chain recombines TRBV5-8 with TRBJ1-4; 8 nucleotides line up with TRBD1. Germline V lookup: CDR1 SGHTS, CDR2 YDEGEE. V was clipped by 6 bases and J by 5 bases; unmatched bases: 6. The CDR3 has 14 residues. The CDR3 DNA reads as TGTGCCAGCATCAGGACAGGGAGGAATGAAAAACTGTTTTTT. It codes for CASIRTGRNEKLFF. Combining the CDR3 with reference TRBV5-8 and TRBJ1-4 gives the whole variable domain EAGVTQSPTHLIKTRGQQATLRCSPISGHTSVYWYQQALGLGLQFLLWYDEGEERNRGNFPPRFSGRQFPNYSSELNVNALELEDSALYLCASIRTGRNEKLFFGSGTQLSVL.

V gene TRBV4-2 combines with J gene TRBJ2-2; 12 bases match TRBD1. Germline values: CDR1 LGHNA, CDR2 YNFKEQ. This CDR3 is built from 16 residues. The ends lost 3 bases at V and 5 bases at J; junction bases unmatched: 4. The CDR3 region has the DNA TGTGCCAGCAGCCAGGGACAGGGGGCTGGGACCGGGGAGCTGTTTTTT. Translated: CASSQGQGAGTGELFF.

This sequence joins TRBV19 and TRBJ1-1; no firm D call. Germline CDR1 reads LNHDA; CDR2 reads SQIVND (reference sequence). The V end lost 2 bases, the J end lost 1 base, and 11 bases lay between the germline ends. The CDR3 runs to 15 residues. The CDR3 nucleotides read TGTGCCAGTAGTATATCGGGGTTCAGGAACACTGAAGCTTTCTTT. It translates to CASSISGFRNTEAFF. The variable domain in full, completed from reference TRBV19 and TRBJ1-1, reads DGGITQSPKYLFRKEGQNVTLSCEQNLNHDAMYWYRQDPGQGLRLIYYSQIVNDFQKGDIAEGYSVSREKKESFPLTVTSAQKNPTAFYLCASSISGFRNTEAFFGQGTRLTVV.

The chain links TRBV30 to TRBJ2-5; weak D call: TRBD1 (7 bases). CDR1 and CDR2 (germline): GTSNPN, SVGIG (reference sequence). The CDR3 contains 13 residues. The germline V and J ends were trimmed by 4 bases and 2 bases, with 11 bases remaining between them. CDR3 in amino acids: CAWTGGRQETQYF. The DNA of the CDR3 is TGTGCCTGGACAGGGGGGCGGCAAGAGACCCAGTACTTC.

The V gene is TRBV6-5, the J gene TRBJ2-1; no definite D call. The V end lost 8 bases, the J end lost 7 bases, and 9 bases lay between the germline ends. Germline V gene sequence: CDR1 MNHEY, CDR2 SVGAGI. The CDR3 runs to 11 residues. Written as DNA, the CDR3 is TGTGCCAGCTTCCGGAGAAATGAGCAGTTCTTC. Translation: CASFRRNEQFF.

The genes are TRBV4-1 and TRBJ1-1, with no clear D. V was cut by 0 bases and J by 0 bases, with 14 bases left in between. CDR3 length: 17 residues. Germline V gene lookup returns CDR1 MGHRA and CDR2 YSYEKL. CDR3 amino acids: CASSQDSGGRMNTEAFF. The CDR3 DNA reads TGCGCCAGCAGCCAAGATTCCGGCGGCAGAATGAACACTGAAGCTTTCTTT.

The V gene is TRBV7-2, the J gene TRBJ2-5, with 10 bases lining up with TRBD1. The last part of the DNA fits TRBJ2-7 better; the J call may be wrong. The CDR3 length is 14 residues. Germline CDR1 is SGHTA and CDR2 is FQGNSA. In DNA, the CDR3 is TGTGCCAGCAGCACCGGGACAGGGGTATACGAGCAGTACTTC. This sequence encodes CASSTGTGVYEQYF.

V usage is TRBV21-1 and J usage is TRBJ2-3; the table assigns TRBD1, which was not confirmed against the DNA. TRBV21-1 is a pseudogene. The CDR3 sequence is 13 residues long. The CDR3 sequence is CASRQGSTDTQYF. The CDR3 DNA reads TGTGCCAGCAGACAGGGATCCACAGATACGCAGTATTTT.